One and the same sample provided the 29 T cell receptor beta chains below, sequenced in a study of Graves' ophthalmopathy and Graves' hyperthyroidism. Scientists amplified the TCR beta CDR3 regions from RNA transcripts. An opening RT-PCR round employed HTBI primers and preceded a second-round multiplex PCR. MiXCR was run by TCRdb on the multiplex PCR reads, yielding one entry per CDR3 protein. Found here are hundreds of thousands of distinct CDR3 sequences, 45% of them singletons; the top ten hold roughly 45%. Sample: peripheral blood. The receptors stem from an adult man with Graves' ophthalmopathy.

The chain uses TRBV29-1 and TRBJ2-3, with a possible D match to TRBD1 (5 bases). This CDR3 spans 16 amino acids. Trimming took 4 bases from V and 2 from J, leaving 19 bases between them. CDR1 and CDR2 from the germline V gene are SQVTM and ANQGSEA. CDR3 bases: TGCAGCGTTGTTAGGGGCAGGCCTGAAGTCACAGATACGCAGTATTTT. Its translation is CSVVRGRPEVTDTQYF.

The chain uses TRBV20-1 and TRBJ2-5, with TRBD2 as a possible D gene (5 bases). The germline V gene encodes CDR1 DFQATT and CDR2 SNEGSKA (reference sequence). CDR3 length: 13 residues. The germline V and J ends were trimmed by 5 bases and 1 base, with 11 bases remaining between them. The CDR3 region is CSAVGVSQETQYF. Written as DNA, the CDR3 is TGCAGTGCTGTGGGAGTGAGCCAAGAGACCCAGTACTTC.

The CDR3 sequence is CSARMSGFEKLFF. CDR3 DNA sequence: TGCAGTGCTAGGATGTCAGGGTTTGAAAAACTGTTTTTT. The rearrangement joins TRBV20-1 to TRBJ1-4, with TRBD1 as a possible D gene (5 bases). The CDR3 loop spans 13 amino acids. Between the trimmed V and J ends, which lost 3 bases and 7 bases, there was a span of 12 bases. Germline V lookup: CDR1 DFQATT, CDR2 SNEGSKA (reference sequence).

With respect to this clonotype: A single base separates this from a much larger clone, so it may be a read error. The CDR3 ends on some other residue instead of the conserved phenylalanine or tryptophan, so this is likely a read error. V gene TRBV7-9 combines with J gene TRBJ1-6; perhaps TRBD1 as D (5 bases). The CDR3 has 13 amino acids. Germline assignment: CDR1 SEHNR and CDR2 FQNEAQ (reference sequence). V shed 3 bases and J shed 10 bases, with 10 bases lying between them. CDR3 residues: CASSLGGGSPLHY. CDR3 sequence (DNA): TGTGCCAGCAGCTTGGGGGGTGGCTCACCCCTCCACTAT.

This clonotype was recorded a few times. V usage is TRBV7-9 and J usage is TRBJ1-4, with 10 bases lining up with TRBD1. V was clipped by 5 bases and J by 6 bases; unmatched bases: 6. This CDR3 has 15 residues. Germline V lookup: CDR1 SEHNR, CDR2 FQNEAQ (reference sequence). DNA of the CDR3: TGTGCCAGCAGCGCAGACAGGGGGCGAGATGAAAAACTGTTTTTT. This gives the protein CASSADRGRDEKLFF.

This clonotype was recorded a few times. The chain carries TRBV7-2 and TRBJ1-2; tentative D call: TRBD1 (5 bases). Between the trimmed V and J ends, which lost 1 base and 3 bases, there was a span of 12 bases. The V gene's germline CDR1 is SGHTA and CDR2 FQGNSA. The CDR3 loop spans 15 amino acids. The DNA for the CDR3 is TGTGCCAGCAGCTTAGTTGCCCGGGGCCACTATGGCTACACCTTC. The encoded protein is CASSLVARGHYGYTF.

Concerning this clonotype: With a much larger clone just one base away, this may be a read error. The chain employs TRBV7-8 and TRBJ2-6; 12 bases agree with TRBD1. Per the germline V gene, CDR1 is SGHVS and CDR2 is FQNEAQ. This CDR3 comprises 18 residues. CDR3 protein: CASSSRDRGLSGTNVLTF. In DNA form, the CDR3 reads TGTGCCAGCAGCTCCCGGGACAGGGGGCTGAGTGGGACCAACGTCCTGACTTTC.

The chain employs TRBV20-1 and TRBJ1-6; 7 bases agree with TRBD1. The germline gives CDR1 DFQATT, CDR2 SNEGSKA (reference sequence). Germline trimming cut 2 bases from V and 10 bases from J; bases unmatched to any gene: 14. The CDR3 runs 16 residues. The CDR3 DNA is TGCAGTGCTAGACAGGGACAGTGGCAAATGAGGTCACCCCTCCACTTT. This sequence encodes CSARQGQWQMRSPLHF.

This chain connects TRBV2 to TRBJ1-2; the match to TRBD1 covers 7 bases. Germline lookup yields CDR1 SNHLY and CDR2 FYNNEI. CDR3 length: 14 residues. J lost 2 bases, V lost 7 bases, and 7 bases had no gene match. The CDR3 nucleotides are TGTGCCAGCACTTCAGGGGGTATGAACTATGGCTACACCTTC. The encoded protein is CASTSGGMNYGYTF.

The chain carries TRBV19 and TRBJ2-7; D unclear. The CDR3 is made up of 13 amino acids. Trimming stripped 5 bases from V and 1 base from J, with 9 bases between. Germline CDR1 LNHDA, CDR2 SQIVND (reference sequence). The CDR3 protein is CASSRFGSYEQYF. For the CDR3, the DNA is TGTGCCAGTAGTCGGTTCGGATCCTACGAGCAGTACTTC.

The chain joins TRBV5-1 to TRBJ2-7; 10 bases match TRBD1. Per germline, CDR1 SGHRS and CDR2 YFSETQ. V lost 3 bases and J lost 5; bases outside the gene matches: 5. The CDR3 is made up of 14 amino acids. CDR3 DNA sequence: TGCGCCAGCAGCTACTTGACAGGGGGCAACGAGCAGTACTTC. Translation gives CASSYLTGGNEQYF.

The chain recombines TRBV9 with TRBJ1-3; 7 positions match TRBD1. The CDR3 spans 15 residues. V dropped 2 bases and J dropped 4; count of bases not matched to a gene: 6. Per the germline V gene, CDR1 is SGDLS and CDR2 is YYNGEE. CDR3 residues: CASSVGRGHGNTIYF. In DNA, the CDR3 is TGTGCCAGCAGCGTCGGAAGGGGGCACGGAAACACCATATATTTT.

This clonotype has a count of ten or more. The rearrangement joins TRBV12-3 or TRBV12-4 to TRBJ1-2, with TRBD1 matching over 10 bases. V gave up 6 bases and J gave up 5 bases; unmatched junction bases: 3. This CDR3 has 13 amino acids. CDR3 nucleotides: TGTGCCAGCAGGCCGGGACAGGGGTATGGCTACACCTTC. Its translation is CASRPGQGYGYTF.

V usage is TRBV28 and J usage is TRBJ1-1; 8 nucleotides agree with TRBD1. V trimming: 7 bases; J trimming: 4 bases; junction bases outside the gene matches: 8. The CDR3 runs 14 residues. Germline loops: CDR1 MDHEN, CDR2 SYDVKM. The CDR3 DNA follows: TGTGCCAGCACCCAGACAGGGGTGGGCACTGAAGCTTTCTTT. Translated, it gives CASTQTGVGTEAFF.

V and J are TRBV5-1 and TRBJ2-7; D may be TRBD1 (5 bases). V dropped 2 bases and J dropped 5 bases, with 17 bases sitting between them. Germline V CDR1 and CDR2: SGHRS, YFSETQ. The CDR3 is made up of 15 amino acids. The CDR3 DNA sequence: TGCGCCAGCAGCTTAGACAGCGCCGTCCTCAACGAGCAGTACTTC. This translates into CASSLDSAVLNEQYF. Full variable domain (remainder filled in from reference TRBV5-1 and TRBJ2-7): KAGVTQTPRYLIKTRGQQVTLSCSPISGHRSVSWYQQTPGQGLQFLFEYFSETQRNKGNFPGRFSGRQFSNSRSEMNVSTLELGDSALYLCASSLDSAVLNEQYFGPGTRLTVT.

The chain combines TRBV5-1 with TRBJ2-5; TRBD2 agrees at 7 bases. Germline V CDR1 and CDR2: SGHRS, YFSETQ. This CDR3 spans 14 amino acids. J was trimmed by 2 bases and V by 8 bases; bases with no gene match: 9. CDR3: CASSTGLGQETQYF. In nucleotides, the CDR3 is TGCGCCAGTAGCACCGGACTAGGTCAAGAGACCCAGTACTTC.

This clonotype was seen a handful of times. This chain joins TRBV29-1 and TRBJ2-6; D perhaps matches TRBD2 (5 bases). Trimming pared 6 bases from V and 0 bases from J, leaving 12 bases between. The CDR3 has 15 amino acids. In germline, CDR1 is SQVTM, CDR2 ANQGSEA. The CDR3 protein is CSVPRGPSGANVLTF. In DNA, the CDR3 is TGCAGCGTCCCCAGAGGGCCCTCTGGGGCCAACGTCCTGACTTTC.

The V and J genes are TRBV15 and TRBJ1-3; D unresolved. Between the trimmed V and J ends, which lost 1 base and 0 bases, there was a span of 10 bases. The CDR3 consists of 16 residues. Germline CDR1 LNHNV, CDR2 YYDKDF (reference sequence). CDR3 in amino acids: CATSRVGSSSGNTIYF. The CDR3 DNA reads TGTGCCACCAGCAGAGTGGGCAGTTCCTCTGGAAACACCATATATTTT.

This clonotype has a handful of counts. This chain links TRBV2 with TRBJ1-5; 7 nucleotides match TRBD1. There are 13 residues in the CDR3. With V trimmed by 6 bases and J by 6 bases, 5 bases remained unmatched. Per the germline V gene, CDR1 is SNHLY and CDR2 is FYNNEI. The CDR3 spells CASRAGGTQPQHF. Here the CDR3 DNA reads TGTGCCAGCAGAGCAGGGGGAACTCAGCCCCAGCATTTT.

In this sample, this clonotype turned up a few times. The chain carries TRBV9 and TRBJ1-1; TRBD1 is a possible D gene (5 bases). V lost 0 bases to trimming and J lost 2 bases, with 8 bases between them. CDR1 is SGDLS, CDR2 YYNGEE, per germline. CDR3 length: 14 amino acids. CDR3 sequence reads: CASSVGQSNTEAFF. The CDR3 DNA is TGTGCCAGCAGCGTAGGACAGTCAAACACTGAAGCTTTCTTT.

The genes are TRBV2 and TRBJ2-7; no clear D. The germline CDR1 and CDR2 sequences are SNHLY and FYNNEI. The CDR3 totals 12 residues. The germline V and J ends were trimmed by 0 bases and 5 bases, with 5 bases remaining between them. CDR3 bases: TGTGCCAGCAGTGAAGCAGGGAACGAGCAGTACTTC. Protein sequence: CASSEAGNEQYF.

This clonotype occurred a few times. For the CDR3, the DNA is TGTGCCAGCAGCATTACCTTGGGACAGGGTGGGGCACCCCTCCACTTT. This gives the protein CASSITLGQGGAPLHF. The V and J genes are TRBV5-8 and TRBJ1-6; 9 bases map to TRBD1. The germline V gene has CDR1 SGHTS and CDR2 YDEGEE. CDR3 size: 16 residues. The V and J ends lost 4 bases and 11 bases, in that order; junction bases with no gene match: 13. The whole variable domain, remainder taken from reference TRBV5-8 and TRBJ1-6, is EAGVTQSPTHLIKTRGQQATLRCSPISGHTSVYWYQQALGLGLQFLLWYDEGEERNRGNFPPRFSGRQFPNYSSELNVNALELEDSALYLCASSITLGQGGAPLHFGNGTRLTVT.

This clonotype was seen a handful of times. This sequence joins TRBV5-4 and TRBJ2-7; 7 bases are a match to TRBD2. Per the germline V gene, CDR1 is SGHNT and CDR2 is YYREEE (reference sequence). Losses at the gene ends were 3 bases for V and 2 bases for J; bases not matched to a gene: 2. CDR3 length: 13 residues. Here the CDR3 reads CASSSGGTYEQYF. The CDR3, as DNA: TGTGCCAGCAGCTCCGGGGGGACCTACGAGCAGTACTTC.

The chain couples TRBV10-3 to TRBJ2-5, with D perhaps matching TRBD2 (7 bases). Germline assignment: CDR1 ENHRY and CDR2 SYGVKD. The CDR3 has 15 amino acids. Trimming pared 6 bases from V and 0 bases from J, leaving 14 bases between. CDR3 nucleotide sequence: TGTGCCATCAGATCGGAGGGGGGGGACCAAGAGACCCAGTACTTC. Translation gives CAIRSEGGDQETQYF.

This rearrangement joins TRBV18 to TRBJ1-3; a possible D gene is TRBD1 (5 bases). Germline V gives CDR1 KGHSH, CDR2 LQKENI. The CDR3 runs 15 residues. Trimming took 3 bases from V and 1 from J, leaving 10 bases between them. The CDR3 here is CASSPLTDSGNTIYF. Written as DNA, the CDR3 is TGTGCCAGCTCACCCCTGACAGATTCTGGAAACACCATATATTTT.

The chain is built from TRBV10-3 and TRBJ2-2; TRBD1 agrees at 10 bases. The CDR3 runs 16 residues. Germline values: CDR1 ENHRY, CDR2 SYGVKD. V lost 4 bases to trimming and J lost 0 bases; unmatched junction nucleotides: 2. The CDR3 DNA follows: TGTGCCATCAGTGGACAGGGGGCACCGAACACCGGGGAGCTGTTTTTT. Its translation is CAISGQGAPNTGELFF.

The chain has TRBV12-5 and TRBJ1-3, with TRBD1 matching over 7 bases. The CDR3 length is 14 residues. Germline V gene sequence: CDR1 LGHNT, CDR2 FRNRAP. V shed 6 bases and J 2 bases; nucleotides not matched to a gene: 4. The CDR3 region has the DNA TGTGCTAGTGGGCTGGGACAGACTGGAAACACCATATATTTT. Its protein is CASGLGQTGNTIYF.

The J gene is TRBJ2-7, the V gene TRBV6-1; weak D call: TRBD2 (6 bases). Germline V gives CDR1 MNHNS, CDR2 SASEGT. The CDR3 runs 14 residues. The V gene lost 7 bases and the J gene lost 3 bases, with 16 bases spanning the gap. Here the CDR3 reads CASTPSRGGYEQYF. CDR3 DNA sequence: TGTGCCAGCACCCCTTCGCGGGGAGGCTACGAGCAGTACTTC.

The chain has TRBV7-3 and TRBJ1-6; D perhaps matches TRBD1 (6 bases). Germline V gene sequence: CDR1 SGHTA, CDR2 FQGTGA. The CDR3 totals 14 residues. V was cut by 5 bases and J by 12 bases, with 17 bases left in between. CDR3 loop: CASSPFTGGQPLHF. The CDR3 DNA sequence: TGTGCCAGCAGCCCATTTACGGGGGGACAACCCCTCCACTTT.